A selection of T cell receptor beta chains follows, all from one sample in a study of blood T cells in healthy people across ages. One entry per CDR3 protein results from TCRdb running MiXCR on the 5' RACE reads. Seen here are about 930,000 distinct CDR3 sequences, 25% to 35% observed once, and the top ten hold 10% to 13%. This same sample was also part of a study on T cells of mothers and their children.

Sequencing was done on a sample of blood. The origin of the receptors is a woman in her thirties or forties in good health. The CDR3 runs from the conserved cysteine through the conserved F or W. The D gene is left open where the match is weak. Part of the rows lack a size; the others show once, few, many or a class for expanded clones.

J gene: TRBJ2-1; clone size: -; V gene: TRBV7-2; D gene: -; CDR3 DNA: TGTGCCAGCAGCTTAGCGCGAGGGACAAGGATCAACAATGAGCAGTTCTTC; CDR3 protein: CASSLARGTRINNEQFF
J gene: TRBJ1-2; clone size: -; V gene: TRBV6-2/TRBV6-3; D gene: -; CDR3 DNA: TGTGCCAGCAGTTTCCATCGGACAGTGGGGGACTATGGCTACACCTTC; CDR3 protein: CASSFHRTVGDYGYTF
J gene: TRBJ2-5; clone size: many; V gene: TRBV20-1; D gene: -; CDR3 DNA: TGCAGTGCTAGTCCCTTTGACAACGTGAAGACCCAGTACTTC; CDR3 protein: CSASPFDNVKTQYF
J gene: TRBJ1-5; clone size: -; V gene: TRBV15; D gene: -; CDR3 DNA: TGTGCCACCAGCAGAGGGGAAAGGAACAATCAGCCCCAGCATTTT; CDR3 protein: CATSRGERNNQPQHF
J gene: TRBJ2-3; clone size: -; V gene: TRBV10-3; D gene: TRBD2; CDR3 DNA: TGTGCCATCAGGGCCCAAGCGGGGGGCACAGATACGCAGTATTTT; CDR3 protein: CAIRAQAGGTDTQYF
J gene: TRBJ2-3; clone size: many; V gene: TRBV29-1; D gene: -; CDR3 DNA: TGCAGCGTTATCGAGGGGCAGGGAGGAGATACGCAGTATTTT; CDR3 protein: CSVIEGQGGDTQYF
J gene: TRBJ1-5; clone size: -; V gene: TRBV2; D gene: -; CDR3 DNA: TGTGCCACTCAGGGCGACAATCAGCCCCAGCATTTT; CDR3 protein: CATQGDNQPQHF
J gene: TRBJ2-7; clone size: -; V gene: TRBV6-6; D gene: -; CDR3 DNA: TGTGCCAGCAGTTACGGACCAGCGGCCTACGAGCAGTACTTC; CDR3 protein: CASSYGPAAYEQYF
J gene: TRBJ2-1; clone size: -; V gene: TRBV6-4; D gene: -; CDR3 DNA: TGTGCCAGCAGTGACTCGGAGGGTCTATACAATGAGCAGTTCTTC; CDR3 protein: CASSDSEGLYNEQFF
J gene: TRBJ1-6; clone size: -; V gene: TRBV18; D gene: -; CDR3 DNA: TGTGCCAGCTCACAGGGTAAGAGTACGCCCCTCCACTTT; CDR3 protein: CASSQGKSTPLHF
J gene: TRBJ2-7; clone size: many; V gene: TRBV11-2; D gene: TRBD2; CDR3 DNA: TGTGCCAGCAGCTTAGATGAGGGACTAGCGGGGGTCGAGCAGTACTTC; CDR3 protein: CASSLDEGLAGVEQYF
J gene: TRBJ1-1; clone size: -; V gene: TRBV29-1; D gene: -; CDR3 DNA: TGCAGCGCCAGCAGGGGCATGAACACTGAAGCTTTCTTT; CDR3 protein: CSASRGMNTEAFF
J gene: TRBJ2-5; clone size: few; V gene: TRBV5-1; D gene: -; CDR3 DNA: TGCGCCAGCAGCTTGGATTTGGGCAGGGAGACCCAGTACTTC; CDR3 protein: CASSLDLGRETQYF
J gene: TRBJ2-3; clone size: few; V gene: TRBV20-1; D gene: -; CDR3 DNA: TGCAGTGCCGCTCCCCCCTTGGGCACAGATACGCAGTATTTT; CDR3 protein: CSAAPPLGTDTQYF
J gene: TRBJ1-4; clone size: -; V gene: TRBV12-3/TRBV12-4; D gene: -; CDR3 DNA: TGTGCCAGCAGTTCTGACACCCCAGAAAAACGGTTTTTT; CDR3 protein: CASSSDTPEKRFF
J gene: TRBJ1-5; clone size: few; V gene: TRBV27; D gene: TRBD1; CDR3 DNA: TGTGCCAGCCGGAGGGGGACAGGGGGCTCGACTGGCAATCAGCCCCAGCATTTT; CDR3 protein: CASRRGTGGSTGNQPQHF
J gene: TRBJ1-1; clone size: few; V gene: TRBV28; D gene: -; CDR3 DNA: TGTGCCAGTACGACGAACACTGAAGCTTTCTTT; CDR3 protein: CASTTNTEAFF
J gene: TRBJ1-4; clone size: few; V gene: TRBV7-2; D gene: -; CDR3 DNA: TGTGCCAGCAGCCCCGGCTGGGGGGGTAATGAAAAACTGTTTTTT; CDR3 protein: CASSPGWGGNEKLFF
J gene: TRBJ2-7; clone size: many; V gene: TRBV20-1; D gene: TRBD1; CDR3 DNA: TGCAGTGCTAGGGGACAGGGGGGCTACGAGCAGTACTTC; CDR3 protein: CSARGQGGYEQYF
J gene: TRBJ2-1; clone size: once; V gene: TRBV12-3/TRBV12-4; D gene: TRBD2; CDR3 DNA: TGTGCCAGCAGGGAGTTACTAGCGGGCTACAATGAGCAGTTCTTC; CDR3 protein: CASRELLAGYNEQFF
J gene: TRBJ2-3; clone size: -; V gene: TRBV20-1; D gene: TRBD1; CDR3 DNA: TGCAGTGCTAGAGATGGGACAGGGCCCTCTAGCACAGATACGCAGTATTTT; CDR3 protein: CSARDGTGPSSTDTQYF
J gene: TRBJ2-1; clone size: many; V gene: TRBV3-1; D gene: TRBD2; CDR3 DNA: TGTGCCAGCATCTCCGGGACTAGCGGGGGGGCCCTATTCACTGAGCAGTTCTTC; CDR3 protein: CASISGTSGGALFTEQFF
J gene: TRBJ2-3; clone size: few; V gene: TRBV3-1; D gene: TRBD2; CDR3 DNA: TGTGCCAGCAGCCGGATAGCGGGGGGGAGCACAGATACGCAGTATTTT; CDR3 protein: CASSRIAGGSTDTQYF
J gene: TRBJ1-5; clone size: -; V gene: TRBV28; D gene: -; CDR3 DNA: TGTGCCGTAGCCCCCCGCGGCCAACTCTGGGGTCAGCCCCAGCATTTT; CDR3 protein: CAVAPRGQLWGQPQHF
J gene: TRBJ2-5; clone size: -; V gene: TRBV18; D gene: -; CDR3 DNA: TGTGCCAGCTCACGACAGCCGAATAATCAAGAGACCCAGTACTTC; CDR3 protein: CASSRQPNNQETQYF
J gene: TRBJ2-3; clone size: -; V gene: TRBV20-1; D gene: -; CDR3 DNA: TGCAGTGCTAGAGAACAGCCGTGGGATACGCAGTATTTT; CDR3 protein: CSAREQPWDTQYF
J gene: TRBJ1-2; clone size: many; V gene: TRBV20-1; D gene: -; CDR3 DNA: TGCAGTGCTAGAGCCTCGACTTATAACTATGGCTACACCTTC; CDR3 protein: CSARASTYNYGYTF